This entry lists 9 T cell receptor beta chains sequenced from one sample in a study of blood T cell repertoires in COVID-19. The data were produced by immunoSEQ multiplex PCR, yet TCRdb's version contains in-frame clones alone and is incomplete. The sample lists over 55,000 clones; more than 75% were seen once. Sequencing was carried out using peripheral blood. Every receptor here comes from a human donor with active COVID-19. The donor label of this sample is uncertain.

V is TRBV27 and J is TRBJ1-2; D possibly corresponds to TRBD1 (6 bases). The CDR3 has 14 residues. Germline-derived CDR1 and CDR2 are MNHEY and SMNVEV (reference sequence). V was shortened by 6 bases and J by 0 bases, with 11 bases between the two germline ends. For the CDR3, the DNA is TGTGCCAGCAGGGGGACACTAGCTAACTATGGCTACACCTTC. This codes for CASRGTLANYGYTF.

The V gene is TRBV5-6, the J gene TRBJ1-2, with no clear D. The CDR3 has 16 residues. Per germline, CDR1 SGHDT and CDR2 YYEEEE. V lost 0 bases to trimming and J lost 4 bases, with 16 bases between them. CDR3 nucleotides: TGTGCCAGCAGCTTGGCCAAACAACCGCAAGTCTATGGCTACACCTTC. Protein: CASSLAKQPQVYGYTF.

DNA for the CDR3: TGTGCCAGCAGTGACCACAGGGGAGGATCTGGCTACACCTTC. It translates to CASSDHRGGSGYTF. The chain employs TRBV6-4 and TRBJ1-2, with TRBD1 identical over 7 bases. The CDR3 spans 14 residues. V was clipped by 2 bases and J by 7 bases; unmatched bases: 7. Germline-derived CDR1 and CDR2 are MRHNA and SNTAGT.

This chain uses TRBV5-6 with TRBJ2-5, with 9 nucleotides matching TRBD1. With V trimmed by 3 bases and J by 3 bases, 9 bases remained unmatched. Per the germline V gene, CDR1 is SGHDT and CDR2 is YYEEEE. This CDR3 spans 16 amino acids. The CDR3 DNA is TGTGCCAGCAGCTCCGGCTCCGGGACAGGGAAAGAGACCCAGTACTTC. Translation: CASSSGSGTGKETQYF.

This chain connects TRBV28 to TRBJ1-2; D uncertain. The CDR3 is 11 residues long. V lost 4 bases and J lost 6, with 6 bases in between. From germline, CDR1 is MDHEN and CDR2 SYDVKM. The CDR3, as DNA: TGTGCCAGCAGTTCCCGTGATGGCTACACCTTC. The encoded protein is CASSSRDGYTF.

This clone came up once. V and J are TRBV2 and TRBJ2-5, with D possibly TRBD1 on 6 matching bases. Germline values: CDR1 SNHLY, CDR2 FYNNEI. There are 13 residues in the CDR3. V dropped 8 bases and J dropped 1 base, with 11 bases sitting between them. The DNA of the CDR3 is TGTGCCAGCGGACAGTTCGGCCAAGAGACCCAGTACTTC. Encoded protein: CASGQFGQETQYF. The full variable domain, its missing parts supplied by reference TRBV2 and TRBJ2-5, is EPEVTQTPSHQVTQMGQEVILRCVPISNHLYFYWYRQILGQKVEFLVSFYNNEISEKSEIFDDQFSVERPDGSNFTLKIRSTKLEDSAMYFCASGQFGQETQYFGPGTRLLVL.

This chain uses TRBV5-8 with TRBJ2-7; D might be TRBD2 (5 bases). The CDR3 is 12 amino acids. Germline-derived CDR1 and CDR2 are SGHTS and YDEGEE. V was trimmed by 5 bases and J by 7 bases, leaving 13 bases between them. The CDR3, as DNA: TGTGCCAGCAGTTTCGGACTGGGGGAGCAGTACTTC. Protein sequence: CASSFGLGEQYF.

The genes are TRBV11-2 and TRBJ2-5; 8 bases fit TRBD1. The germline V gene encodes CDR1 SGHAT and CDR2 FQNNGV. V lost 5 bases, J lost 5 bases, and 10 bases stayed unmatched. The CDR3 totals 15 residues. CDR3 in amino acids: CASSETGAVRETQYF. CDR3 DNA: TGTGCCAGCAGCGAGACAGGGGCTGTGAGGGAGACCCAGTACTTC.

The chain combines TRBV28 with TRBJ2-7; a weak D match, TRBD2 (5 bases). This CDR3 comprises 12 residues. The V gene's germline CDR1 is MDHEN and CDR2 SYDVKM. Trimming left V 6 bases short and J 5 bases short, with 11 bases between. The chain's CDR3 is CASSGGRNEQYF. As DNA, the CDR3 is TGTGCCAGCAGCGGAGGTAGGAACGAGCAGTACTTC.